These T cell receptor beta chains were read from a single sample in a study of T cell changes during pregnancy in multiple sclerosis. TCRdb keeps only in-frame clones here, not all; method: immunoSEQ multiplex PCR. The sample records 50,000 to 65,000 clones, about nine tenths being singletons. The sample consisted of CD4+ T cells from peripheral blood mononuclear cells, taken in the third trimester of pregnancy. The receptor set was obtained from a female donor with multiple sclerosis, enrolled in a pregnancy study. Both conserved end residues are part of each CDR3. The D gene is left open where the match is weak. Not every row has a clone size; where given, it reads once, few, many or a size class.

>TRBD2|-|TRBJ2-2|TRBV19
CASSPPLGRERAGELFF
TGTGCCAGTAGTCCTCCCCTGGGGCGGGAGAGGGCCGGGGAGCTGTTTTTT
>-|-|TRBJ1-4|TRBV7-9
CASSVARAANEKLFF
TGTGCCAGCAGCGTGGCTAGAGCCGCTAATGAAAAACTGTTTTTT
>TRBD1|once|TRBJ2-7|TRBV7-2
CASSLDRGPSF
TGTGCCAGCAGCTTAGACAGGGGGCCATCCTTC
>-|once|TRBJ1-2|TRBV5-1
CASNPDSPNYGYTF
TGCGCCAGCAACCCGGACAGCCCTAACTATGGCTACACCTTC
>-|-|TRBJ2-1|TRBV5-1
CASSLTRGLGPSSNEQFF
TGCGCCAGCAGCTTGACAAGGGGACTCGGACCTTCATCTAATGAGCAGTTCTTC
>TRBD1|-|TRBJ1-1|TRBV19
CASGTVKTEAFF
TGTGCCAGCGGGACAGTGAAGACTGAAGCTTTCTTT
>TRBD1|-|TRBJ1-5|TRBV2
CASSGTGARQPQHF
TGTGCCAGCAGCGGTACAGGGGCGCGGCAGCCCCAGCATTTT
>TRBD1|-|TRBJ2-7|TRBV27
CASSAGQVTYEQYF
TGTGCCAGCTCTGCCGGACAGGTAACCTACGAGCAGTACTTC
>TRBD2|-|TRBJ2-7|TRBV27
CASSLIGREGYEQYF
TGTGCCAGCAGTTTAATTGGGCGGGAGGGGTACGAGCAGTACTTC
>TRBD1|-|TRBJ2-3|TRBV13
CASSVGTGAADTQYF
TGTGCCAGCAGCGTCGGGACAGGGGCCGCGGATACGCAGTATTTT
>-|-|TRBJ1-2|TRBV5-6
CASSLGSGGYGYTF
TGTGCCAGCAGCTTGGGTAGTGGCGGCTATGGCTACACCTTC
>-|-|TRBJ2-5|TRBV19
CASSIPSETQYF
TGTGCCAGTAGTATCCCGAGTGAGACCCAGTACTTC
>-|-|TRBJ1-1|TRBV30
CAWSASGEAFF
TGTGCCTGGAGTGCGTCGGGTGAAGCTTTCTTT
>-|few|TRBJ2-3|TRBV19
CASSIGTVVTDTQYF
TGTGCCAGTAGTATAGGGACAGTGGTCACAGATACGCAGTATTTT
>-|-|TRBJ1-1|TRBV30
CAWSMGAGAFF
TGTGCCTGGAGTATGGGGGCAGGAGCTTTCTTT
>TRBD2|-|TRBJ2-7|TRBV4-2
CASSRRVAGDNTYEQYF
TGTGCCAGCAGCCGGCGGGTAGCGGGGGATAATACCTACGAGCAGTACTTC
>TRBD1|-|TRBJ1-2|TRBV5-6
CASSPLDRVEWNGYTF
TGTGCCAGCAGCCCCCTCGACAGGGTGGAGTGGAATGGCTACACCTTC
>-|-|TRBJ1-2|TRBV13
CASSLNGQNYGYTF
TGTGCCAGCAGCTTAAACGGACAGAACTATGGCTACACCTTC
>TRBD1|-|TRBJ2-7|TRBV28
CASSFSGTGLYEQYF
TGTGCCAGCAGTTTCAGCGGGACAGGGCTGTACGAGCAGTACTTC
>-|-|TRBJ2-1|TRBV27
CASSRSSGLSTDEQFF
TGTGCCAGCAGTCGGAGCTCGGGACTTTCCACCGATGAGCAGTTCTTC
>TRBD2|-|TRBJ2-3|TRBV5-4
CASSLRLAGGTDTQYF
TGTGCCAGCAGCTTGCGACTAGCGGGGGGCACAGATACGCAGTATTTT
>TRBD1|-|TRBJ1-1|TRBV7-9
CASSSDRGSRSEAFF
TGTGCCAGCAGCTCGGACAGGGGGTCTCGTTCTGAAGCTTTCTTT
>TRBD2|-|TRBJ2-2|TRBV18
CASSATGLAGITGELFF
TGTGCCAGCTCAGCAACTGGACTAGCGGGGATCACCGGGGAGCTGTTTTTT
>TRBD2|-|TRBJ2-1|TRBV12-5
CATRLAGWPNEQFF
TGTGCTACCAGACTAGCGGGATGGCCCAATGAGCAGTTCTTC
>TRBD1|-|TRBJ1-3|TRBV7-9
CASSSPYGQASGNTIYF
TGTGCCAGCAGCTCCCCATACGGACAGGCCTCTGGAAACACCATATATTTT
>-|-|TRBJ1-5|TRBV19
CASSTRQNQPQHF
TGTGCCAGTAGTACCCGACAGAATCAGCCCCAGCATTTT
>-|-|TRBJ1-3|TRBV7-2
CASSLTGPSSGNTIYF
TGTGCCAGCAGCTTGACAGGCCCCTCATCTGGAAACACCATATATTTT
>-|-|TRBJ2-4|TRBV23-1
CASSQQGGERAKNIQYF
TGCGCCAGCAGTCAACAGGGGGGAGAGAGAGCCAAAAACATTCAGTACTTC
>TRBD1|-|TRBJ1-2|TRBV7-3
CASSSTGGISGYTF
TGTGCCAGCAGCTCGACAGGGGGGATCTCAGGCTACACCTTC
>-|-|TRBJ1-1|TRBV28
CASGTGSTEAFF
TGTGCATCGGGAACTGGGTCCACTGAAGCTTTCTTT
>TRBD1|-|TRBJ1-1|TRBV30
CAWGWGRGLVNTEAFF
TGTGCCTGGGGGTGGGGCAGGGGGTTGGTGAACACTGAAGCTTTCTTT
>TRBD1|-|TRBJ1-2|TRBV5-1
CASSKPGQGGLGYTF
TGCGCCAGCAGCAAACCGGGACAGGGAGGACTTGGCTACACCTTC
>-|-|TRBJ1-1|TRBV6-6
CASSPITGNTEAFF
TGTGCCAGCAGCCCCATAACGGGGAACACTGAAGCTTTCTTT
>-|-|TRBJ1-1|TRBV10-3
CAMAQGLNTEAFF
TGTGCCATGGCCCAGGGGTTGAACACTGAAGCTTTCTTT
>-|once|TRBJ1-4|TRBV9
CASSVLGQTNEKLFF
TGTGCCAGCAGCGTATTAGGACAAACTAATGAAAAACTGTTTTTT
>TRBD1|-|TRBJ1-1|TRBV27
CASSTFRWDRGQGYTEAFF
TGTGCCAGCAGTACCTTCCGCTGGGACAGGGGGCAGGGATACACTGAAGCTTTCTTT
>-|-|TRBJ2-5|TRBV7-2
CASSHPGLQETQYF
TGTGCCAGCAGCCATCCGGGACTCCAAGAGACCCAGTACTTC
>TRBD1|-|TRBJ1-1|TRBV5-1
CASSLEGGYTEAFF
TGCGCCAGCAGCTTGGAAGGGGGCTACACTGAAGCTTTCTTT
>-|once|TRBJ2-3|TRBV6-1
CASSELQAPDTQYF
TGTGCCAGCAGTGAGCTCCAGGCTCCAGATACGCAGTATTTT
>TRBD1|-|TRBJ1-3|TRBV19
CASSLGFRTGGTIYF
TGTGCCAGTAGTTTGGGATTCCGGACAGGGGGGACCATATATTTT